The TCR beta chain under discussion was sequenced for a study of blood T cells in healthy people across ages. General study points: Relative to aged donors, long-lived donors carried more naive CD4+ cells and displayed higher diversity.

The sample holds a few counts of this clonotype. Its matching antigen is unknown. Together with a sample-barcoded 5' primer, a J-beta primer mix was included in a second PCR lasting roughly 7 to 11 cycles. TCRdb reprocessed the 5' RACE reads via MiXCR and lists one record per CDR3 protein. The top ten hold roughly 19% of the sample, which has approximately 820,000 distinct CDR3 sequences, roughly 44% seen once. Germline V gene data show CDR1 as ENHRY and CDR2 as SYGVKD. Trimming at V came to 2 bases and at J to 4 bases, leaving 5 bases not matched to a gene. The CDR3 length is 15 residues. V is TRBV10-3 and J is TRBJ1-2; 9 bases fit TRBD1. The TCR originated in a man in his sixties in good health. The sample consisted of blood. The CDR3 protein is CAISEGGQGGYGYTF. CDR3 coding DNA: TGTGCCATCAGTGAGGGGGGACAGGGCGGCTATGGCTACACCTTC.